Listed below are T cell receptor beta chains from one sample, sequenced in a study of long-term antiretroviral therapy in people with HIV. The table came from immunoSEQ multiplex PCR; TCRdb's copy has only in-frame clones and leaves some out. The sample records 25,000 to 35,000 clones, approximately 89% being singletons. This sample comprised unsorted PBMCs, obtained 3.1 years after starting antiretroviral therapy. These receptors were obtained from a man aged 18-30 years with HIV. CDR3s include the opening cysteine and the closing phenylalanine or tryptophan. D genes are given only for firm matches. Rows give clone size only sometimes, using once, few, many, or a class for an expanded clone.

>TRBV7-8|TRBJ2-7|-|-
TGTGCCAGCAGCCCCGTCCGGGGCAGACAGTACTTC
CASSPVRGRQYF
>TRBV2|TRBJ2-3|-|-
TGTGCCAGCAGCCGGACCCTCCTCACAGATACGCAGTATTTT
CASSRTLLTDTQYF
>TRBV7-9|TRBJ2-7|TRBD1|-
TGTGCCAGCAGCTTAGCCGGGGACAGGGGGCGCGGAGAGCAGTACTTC
CASSLAGDRGRGEQYF
>TRBV7-8|TRBJ2-7|-|-
TGTGCCAGCAGCTTAGAGTTTTCAGAACGACCCTACGAGCAGTACTTC
CASSLEFSERPYEQYF
>TRBV19|TRBJ2-7|-|-
TGTGCCAGTACGGACGGTTACGAGCAGTACTTC
CASTDGYEQYF
>TRBV5-1|TRBJ2-7|TRBD1|-
TGCGCCAGCAGTAGCCGGGACAGGGTCCCCCCCTACGAGCAGTACTTC
CASSSRDRVPPYEQYF
>TRBV7-2|TRBJ2-1|-|-
TGTGCCAGCAGCCAAGGGGGGTCGGCGTCCTACAATGAGCAGTTCTTC
CASSQGGSASYNEQFF
>TRBV25-1|TRBJ1-1|-|-
TGTGCCAGCAGTGATATGAGCGGGAAAACTGAAGCTTTCTTT
CASSDMSGKTEAFF
>TRBV2|TRBJ2-5|-|-
TGTGCCAGCAGTACGACGGACTACAGATCCCAGTACTTC
CASSTTDYRSQYF
>TRBV5-1|TRBJ2-7|TRBD1|-
TGCGCCAGCAGCTTGGAACAGGGGGAGAGCGACGAGCAGTACTTC
CASSLEQGESDEQYF
>TRBV6-1|TRBJ1-2|-|-
TGTGCCAGCAGTGTTGGGGCGGGTAACGGCTACACCTTC
CASSVGAGNGYTF
>TRBV4-3|TRBJ2-7|TRBD2|-
TGCGCCAGCAGCCGAACCCTAGCGGGAGGGACATACGAGCAGTACTTC
CASSRTLAGGTYEQYF
>TRBV7-9|TRBJ1-2|-|-
TGTGCCAGCAGCTTATCCGCAGGGACGGGTGGCTACACCTTC
CASSLSAGTGGYTF
>TRBV5-4|TRBJ2-1|-|-
TGTGCCAGCAGCGCCCGAGGGACTTCCTCCTACAATGAGCAGTTCTTC
CASSARGTSSYNEQFF
>TRBV29-1|TRBJ2-1|TRBD1|-
TGCAGCGCTGGAGACAGGGGACATGAGCAGTTCTTC
CSAGDRGHEQFF
>TRBV10-2|TRBJ2-7|-|-
TGCGCCAGCAGTGAGCTCGGAGGTTACGCCTACGAGCAGTACTTC
CASSELGGYAYEQYF
>TRBV4-1|TRBJ2-7|-|-
TGCGCCAGCAGCCAAGGACCGGGAGCGGCCTACGAGCAGTACTTC
CASSQGPGAAYEQYF
>TRBV10-3|TRBJ2-6|-|-
TGTGCCATCAGTGGTTATATCTCTGGGGCCAACGTCCTGACTTTC
CAISGYISGANVLTF
>TRBV30|TRBJ1-1|-|-
TGTGCCTGGAGGTGGGGAGAAATGAACACTGAAGCTTTCTTT
CAWRWGEMNTEAFF
>TRBV4-3|TRBJ2-1|-|-
TGCGCCAGCAGCTCAAGTGTATGGGGCTCCTACAATGAGCAGTTCTTC
CASSSSVWGSYNEQFF
>TRBV6-5|TRBJ2-7|-|-
TGTGCCAGCAGTTACTCGATTGCGTCCTACGAGCAGTACTTC
CASSYSIASYEQYF
>TRBV9|TRBJ2-7|-|-
TGTGCCAGCAGCGTCCAGGACAGTGGGCTCTACGAGCAGTACTTC
CASSVQDSGLYEQYF
>TRBV19|TRBJ1-5|TRBD1|few
TGTGCCAGTAGCAATTGGGACAGGGCGGCCAATCAGCCCCAGCATTTT
CASSNWDRAANQPQHF
>TRBV19|TRBJ2-1|-|-
TGTGCCAGTAGACGACCAGACAACTACAATGAGCAGTTCTTC
CASRRPDNYNEQFF
>TRBV7-9|TRBJ2-7|-|-
TGTGCCAGCAGCTTAGCCATAGGGCACGAGCAGTACTTC
CASSLAIGHEQYF
>TRBV6-5|TRBJ2-3|-|-
TGTGCCAGCAGTGGGCTGGGGGCAGATACGCAGTATTTT
CASSGLGADTQYF
>TRBV7-8|TRBJ1-2|-|-
TGTGCCAGCAGCCGGCACTTGGGGGAGTATGGCTACACCTTC
CASSRHLGEYGYTF
>TRBV4-1|TRBJ2-5|TRBD2|-
TGCGCCAGCAGCCAAGAGGGACTAGCGGGATGGCAAGAGACCCAGTACTTC
CASSQEGLAGWQETQYF
>TRBV15|TRBJ2-3|TRBD1|-
TGTGCCACCAGCCAGGGGGGCACAGATACGCAGTATTTT
CATSQGGTDTQYF
>TRBV7-2|TRBJ2-7|TRBD2|-
TGTGCCAGCAGCCCGTTCCCTAGCGGAAGCTCCTACGAGCAGTACTTC
CASSPFPSGSSYEQYF
>TRBV28|TRBJ2-7|TRBD2|-
TGTGCCAGCAGTTATAGCGGGGACCTCCTCGAGCAGTACTTC
CASSYSGDLLEQYF
>TRBV18|TRBJ2-7|TRBD1|-
TGTGCCAGCTCGCAGGGACAGGGGGCCTCCTACGAGCAGTACTTC
CASSQGQGASYEQYF
>TRBV27|TRBJ1-4|-|-
TGTGCCAGCAGTTTAATTTCCCTGGGGGCGGGGATGGAGGAAAAACTGTTTTTT
CASSLISLGAGMEEKLFF
>TRBV13|TRBJ2-7|-|-
TGTGCCAGCAGCGCCCCCCGGGACGGAAGCTCCTACGAGCAGTACTTC
CASSAPRDGSSYEQYF
>TRBV7-2|TRBJ2-1|TRBD2|-
TGTGCCAGCAGCTTAAGCGGGAGGATCAATGAGCAGTTCTTC
CASSLSGRINEQFF
>TRBV15|TRBJ2-3|-|-
TGTGCCACCAGCAGAGCGGAGGATACGCAGTATTTT
CATSRAEDTQYF